This T cell receptor beta chain stems from a study of regulatory T cells in long-lasting Graves disease. Building of the TCR beta libraries involved iRepertoire HTBI primers and Arm-PCR of CDR3 regions. TCRdb ran MiXCR on the multiplex PCR reads and lists one entry per CDR3 protein. The data contain some 450,000 distinct CDR3 sequences, roughly a quarter of them singletons. The time point here: persistent/refractory GD, antithyroid drugs over 5 years with positive TRAb. RNA extracted from PBMCs served as the sequencing template. The clonotype comes from a female donor with Graves disease. The sample in question was peripheral blood mononuclear cells (PBMCs), obtained when the disease was refractory, from a patient treated with antithyroid drugs.

This CDR3 is CASSFFVATGELFF. CDR3 DNA sequence: TGTGCCAGCAGTTTCTTTGTTGCCACCGGGGAGCTGTTTTTT. The chain has TRBV28 and TRBJ2-2; no reliable D call. This CDR3 is 14 amino acids long. Germline V gene sequence: CDR1 MDHEN, CDR2 SYDVKM. Between the trimmed V and J ends, which lost 3 bases and 4 bases, there was a span of 9 bases.